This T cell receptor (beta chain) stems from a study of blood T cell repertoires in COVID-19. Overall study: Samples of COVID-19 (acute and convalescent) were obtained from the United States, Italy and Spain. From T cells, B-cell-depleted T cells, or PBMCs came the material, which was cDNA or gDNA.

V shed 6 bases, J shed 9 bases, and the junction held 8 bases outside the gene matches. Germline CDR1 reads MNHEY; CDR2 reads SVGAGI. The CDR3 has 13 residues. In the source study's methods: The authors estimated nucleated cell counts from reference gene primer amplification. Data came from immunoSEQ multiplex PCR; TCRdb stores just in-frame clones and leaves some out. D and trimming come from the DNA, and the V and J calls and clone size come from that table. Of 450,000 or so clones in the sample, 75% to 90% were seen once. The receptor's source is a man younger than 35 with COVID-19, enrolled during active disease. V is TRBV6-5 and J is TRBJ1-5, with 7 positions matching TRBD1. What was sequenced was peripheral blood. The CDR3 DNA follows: TGTGCCAGCAGCTCGGTTTACAGGGGGCCCCAGCATTTT. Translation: CASSSVYRGPQHF.